The following is a T cell receptor beta chain sequence with its context. Its antigen is currently not known. No much larger clone is present one base from it, and per-base qualities are unavailable. Spanning cysteine to phenylalanine, the CDR3 consists of 17 amino acids. The read is trimmed to its CDR3 DNA, 51 bases read in frame from base 1. CDR1 and CDR2 are read off the germline V gene (reference sequence) as MNHEY and SMNVEV. V loses 6 bases, J loses 1 base, and the germline ends lie 20 bases apart. These data originate in a study of blood T cell repertoires in COVID-19 (dated by TCRdb to about 2020). A note on the overall study: Samples from collaborators originated in the United States, Italy and Spain and spanned both the acute and convalescent phases of COVID-19. The prospective study material was composed of cDNA or gDNA derived from T cells, B-cell-depleted T cells, or PBMCs. Subjects who had been exposed to COVID-19, were actively infected with it, or had recovered from it provided the deeply sampled blood TCRbeta repertoires that made up the dataset. The repertoires were made available in a free public database intended to serve as a resource for research on the immune response to SARS-CoV-2. The samples were drawn from two sources: the first 160 participants of the ongoing ImmuneRACE study, and 1,200 or so subjects contributed by 6 global collaborators. Sample metadata almost always included a de-identified subject ID, COVID-19 status, age in years and sex. Where available, HLA class I and class II types were obtained from metadata supplied by the sample provider rather than from assay-based typing.

Paper-wide results and their limitations: The amount of clinical and demographic metadata varied by source and participant and was provided uncurated.

Whole blood was collected in K2EDTA tubes by collaborating institutions according to the institutions' own protocols. Collaborator samples were shipped for TCRbeta analysis as frozen whole blood, isolated PBMCs, or DNA extracted from either sample type. The immunoSEQ Assay, a bias-controlled multiplex PCR, was used to amplify TCRbeta CDR3 regions from genomic DNA. As for how the authors treated the data: Within the assay, amplification of reference gene primers was used to estimate how many nucleated cells each sample contained. To quantify the absolute abundance of each unique TCRbeta CDR3 rearrangement, sequence reads were collapsed and filtered. For each sample, productive Simpson clonality was calculated as the square root of Simpson's diversity index across productive rearrangements. TCRdb provides this immuneACCESS table in a form limited to in-frame rearrangements. Some clones are lacking; in checked studies, under half of them reflect an unresolved V gene, and why the rest are absent is not known. D and trimming come from the DNA, and the V and J calls and clone size come from that table. Recorded for this sample are around 200,000 clones; roughly 78% of them occurred a single time. The leading ten clones occupy about 3% of the sample.

This receptor was taken from a woman older than 75 with active or convalescent COVID-19. In this chain, TRBV27 is recombined with TRBJ2-3; 7 matching bases give a weak D call of TRBD2. Sequenced: peripheral blood. This receptor carries the CDR3 CASSHPRGAAGTDTQYF. The sequenced DNA is TGTGCCAGCAGCCATCCACGGGGGGCCGCGGGCACAGATACGCAGTATTTT.